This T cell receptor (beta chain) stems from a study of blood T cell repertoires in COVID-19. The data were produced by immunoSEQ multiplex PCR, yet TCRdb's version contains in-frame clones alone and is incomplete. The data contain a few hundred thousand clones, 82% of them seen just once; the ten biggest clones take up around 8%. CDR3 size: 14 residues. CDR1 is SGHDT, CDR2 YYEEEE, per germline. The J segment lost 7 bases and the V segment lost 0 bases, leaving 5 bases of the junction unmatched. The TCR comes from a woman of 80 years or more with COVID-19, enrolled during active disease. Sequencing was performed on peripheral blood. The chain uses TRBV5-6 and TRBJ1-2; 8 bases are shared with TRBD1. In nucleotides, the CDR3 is TGTGCCAGCAGCTTGGGGCAGGGGGCCGGTGGCTACACCTTC. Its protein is CASSLGQGAGGYTF.